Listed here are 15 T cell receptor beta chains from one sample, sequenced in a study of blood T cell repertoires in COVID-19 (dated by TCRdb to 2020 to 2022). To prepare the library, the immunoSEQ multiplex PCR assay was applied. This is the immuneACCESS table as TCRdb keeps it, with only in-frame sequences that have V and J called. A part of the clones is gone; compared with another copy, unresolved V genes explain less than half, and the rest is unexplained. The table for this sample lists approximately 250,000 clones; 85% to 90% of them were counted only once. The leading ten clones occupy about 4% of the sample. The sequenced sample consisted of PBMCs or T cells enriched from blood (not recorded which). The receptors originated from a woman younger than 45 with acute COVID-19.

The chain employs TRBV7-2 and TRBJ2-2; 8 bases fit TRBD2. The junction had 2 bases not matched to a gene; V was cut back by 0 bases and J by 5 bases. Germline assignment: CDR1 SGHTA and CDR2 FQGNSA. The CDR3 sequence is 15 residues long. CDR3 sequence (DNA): TGTGCCAGCAGCTTAGCGGGACTAGTAACCGGGGAGCTGTTTTTT. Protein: CASSLAGLVTGELFF. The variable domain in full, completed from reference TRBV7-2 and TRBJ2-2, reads GAGVSQSPSNKVTEKGKDVELRCDPISGHTALYWYRQSLGQGLEFLIYFQGNSAPDKSGLPSDRFSAERTGGSVSTLTIQRTQQEDSAVYLCASSLAGLVTGELFFGEGSRLTVL.

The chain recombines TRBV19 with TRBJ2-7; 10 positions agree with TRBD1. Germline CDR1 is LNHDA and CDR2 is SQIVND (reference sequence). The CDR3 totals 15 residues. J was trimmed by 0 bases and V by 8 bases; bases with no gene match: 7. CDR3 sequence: CASGTGTGDSYEQYF. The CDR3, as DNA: TGTGCCAGTGGAACGGGGACAGGGGACTCCTACGAGCAGTACTTC.

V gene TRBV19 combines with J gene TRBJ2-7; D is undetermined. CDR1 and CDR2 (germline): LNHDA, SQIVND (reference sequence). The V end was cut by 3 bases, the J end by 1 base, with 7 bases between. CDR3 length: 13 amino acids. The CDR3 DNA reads TGTGCCAGTAGTATTGGCTCTTCCTACGAGCAGTACTTC. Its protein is CASSIGSSYEQYF.

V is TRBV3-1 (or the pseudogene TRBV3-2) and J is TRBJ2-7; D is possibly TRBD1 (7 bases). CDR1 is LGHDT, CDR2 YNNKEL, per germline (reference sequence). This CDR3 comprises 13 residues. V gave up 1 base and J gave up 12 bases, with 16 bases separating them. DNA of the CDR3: TGTGCCAGCAGCCAAGTATTGGCAGGGGGACTGTACTTC. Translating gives CASSQVLAGGLYF.

The CDR3 here is CASWGLDNEQFF. As DNA, the CDR3 is TGTGCCAGCTGGGGACTAGACAATGAGCAGTTCTTC. V gene TRBV11-2 combines with J gene TRBJ2-1; 8 bases match TRBD2. This CDR3 region has 12 residues. After removal of 8 bases from V and 5 bases from J, the junction contained 2 bases not matched to a gene. The germline gives CDR1 SGHAT, CDR2 FQNNGV.

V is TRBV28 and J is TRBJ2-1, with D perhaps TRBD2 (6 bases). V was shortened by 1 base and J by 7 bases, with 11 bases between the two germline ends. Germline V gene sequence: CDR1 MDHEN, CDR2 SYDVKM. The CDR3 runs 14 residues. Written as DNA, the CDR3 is TGTGCCAGCAGTTTATCGGGGGAGAGGAATGAGCAGTTCTTC. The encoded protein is CASSLSGERNEQFF.

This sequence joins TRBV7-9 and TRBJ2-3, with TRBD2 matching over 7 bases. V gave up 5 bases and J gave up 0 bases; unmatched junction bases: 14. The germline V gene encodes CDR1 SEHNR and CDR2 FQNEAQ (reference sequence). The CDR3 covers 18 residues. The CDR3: CASSPGGGRAGSTDTQYF. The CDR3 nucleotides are TGTGCCAGCAGCCCTGGGGGGGGTCGAGCGGGAAGCACAGATACGCAGTATTTT.

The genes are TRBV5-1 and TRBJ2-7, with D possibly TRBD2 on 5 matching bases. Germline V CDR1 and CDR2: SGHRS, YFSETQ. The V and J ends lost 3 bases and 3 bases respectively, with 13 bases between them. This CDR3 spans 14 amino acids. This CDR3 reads CASSSGSGGYEQYF. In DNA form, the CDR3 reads TGCGCCAGCAGCTCGGGGAGCGGAGGCTACGAGCAGTACTTC. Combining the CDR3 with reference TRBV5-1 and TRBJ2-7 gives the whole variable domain KAGVTQTPRYLIKTRGQQVTLSCSPISGHRSVSWYQQTPGQGLQFLFEYFSETQRNKGNFPGRFSGRQFSNSRSEMNVSTLELGDSALYLCASSSGSGGYEQYFGPGTRLTVT.

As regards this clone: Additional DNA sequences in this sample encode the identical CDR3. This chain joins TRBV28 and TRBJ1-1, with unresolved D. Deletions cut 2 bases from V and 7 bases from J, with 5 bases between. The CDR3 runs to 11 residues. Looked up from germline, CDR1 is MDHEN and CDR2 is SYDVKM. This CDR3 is CASSLEGEAFF. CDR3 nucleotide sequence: TGTGCCAGCAGTTTAGAGGGTGAAGCTTTCTTT.

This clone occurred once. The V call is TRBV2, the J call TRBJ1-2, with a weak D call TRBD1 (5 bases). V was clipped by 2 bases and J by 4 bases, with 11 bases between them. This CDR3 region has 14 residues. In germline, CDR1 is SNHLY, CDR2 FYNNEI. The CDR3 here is CASSEKQGSYGYTF. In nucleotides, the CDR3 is TGTGCCAGCAGTGAAAAGCAGGGTTCCTATGGCTACACCTTC.

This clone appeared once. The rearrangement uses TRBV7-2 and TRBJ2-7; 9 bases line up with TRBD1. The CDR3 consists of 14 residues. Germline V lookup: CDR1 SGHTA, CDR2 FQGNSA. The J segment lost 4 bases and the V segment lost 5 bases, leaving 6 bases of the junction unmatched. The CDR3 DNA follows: TGTGCCAGCAGCCGCACCGGGACAGGGTACGAGCAGTACTTC. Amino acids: CASSRTGTGYEQYF.

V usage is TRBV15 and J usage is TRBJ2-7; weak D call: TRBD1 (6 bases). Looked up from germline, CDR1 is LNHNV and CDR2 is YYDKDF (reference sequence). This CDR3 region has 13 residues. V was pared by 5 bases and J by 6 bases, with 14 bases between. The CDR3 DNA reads TGTGCCACCAGCCCAACAGGGCCTGGCGAGCAGTACTTC. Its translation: CATSPTGPGEQYF. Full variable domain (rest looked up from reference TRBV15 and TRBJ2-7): DAMVIQNPRYQVTQFGKPVTLSCSQTLNHNVMYWYQQKSSQAPKLLFHYYDKDFNNEADTPDNFQSRRPNTSFCFLDIRSPGLGDTAMYLCATSPTGPGEQYFGPGTRLTVT.

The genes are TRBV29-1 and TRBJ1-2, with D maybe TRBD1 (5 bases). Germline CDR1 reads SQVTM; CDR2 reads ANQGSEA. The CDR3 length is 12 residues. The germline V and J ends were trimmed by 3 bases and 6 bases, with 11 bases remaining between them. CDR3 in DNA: TGCAGCGTTGATGGGGGGATGGATGGCTACACCTTC. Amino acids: CSVDGGMDGYTF.

This CDR3 is CASSLDNYEQYF. CDR3 nucleotide sequence: TGTGCCAGCAGTTTGGACAACTACGAGCAGTACTTC. The V call is TRBV12-3 or TRBV12-4, the J call TRBJ2-7; D may be TRBD1 (5 bases). V was cut by 3 bases and J by 3 bases, with 6 bases left in between. The CDR3 sequence is 12 residues long.

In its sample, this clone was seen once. The CDR3 region is CASSLTGTVPGYGYTF. DNA of the CDR3: TGTGCCAGCAGTTTAACCGGGACAGTCCCCGGCTATGGCTACACCTTC. This chain uses TRBV27 with TRBJ1-2; 7 positions agree with TRBD1. J lost 4 bases, V lost 2 bases, and 10 bases had no gene match. This CDR3 is built from 16 residues. Germline assignment: CDR1 MNHEY and CDR2 SMNVEV (reference sequence).